This T cell receptor (beta chain) was observed in a study of CD8 T cells in Susac syndrome. The RNA input was about 0.5 to 1 ug, and it was reverse transcribed with random hexamers. One entry per CDR3 protein results from TCRdb running MiXCR on the immunoSEQ multiplex PCR reads. The repertoire holds a few hundred thousand distinct CDR3 sequences, approximately 90% seen once, with over 0.065% in the top ten. The T cells that were sequenced for TCR beta were CD8+ and CD4+ cells from blood. Those who served as multiple sclerosis controls were treatment-naive patients with stable or active relapsing-remitting disease. The receptor comes from a human donor with multiple sclerosis. The sequencing sample was made of CD4+ T cells from PBMCs.

The CDR3 protein is CASSLMRRGSETQYF. CDR3 sequence (DNA): TGTGCCAGCAGCTTGATGCGAAGGGGATCAGAGACCCAGTACTTC. This chain links TRBV5-6 with TRBJ2-5, with a tentative D call TRBD1 (5 bases). Per the germline V gene, CDR1 is SGHDT and CDR2 is YYEEEE. The CDR3 spans 15 residues. Deletions cut 1 base from V and 4 bases from J, with 14 bases between.